This T cell receptor beta chain came from a study of cytomegalovirus exposure and HLA in healthy donors. The germline CDR1 and CDR2 sequences are SGHTA and FQGNSA. V shed 0 bases and J shed 3 bases, with 11 bases lying between them. This CDR3 has 16 amino acids. PCR involved 60 Vbeta and 13 Jbeta primers. Some clones are missing from TCRdb's copy, which holds only in-frame ones; the method was immunoSEQ multiplex PCR. This sample's table reports approximately 140,000 clones. Sequencing was done on a sample of PBMCs. The TCR was taken from a woman in her thirties or forties in good health and CMV-seronegative. This chain joins TRBV7-2 and TRBJ2-2; D is ambiguous. This CDR3 is CASSLALVSYTGELFF. The DNA for the CDR3 is TGTGCCAGCAGCTTAGCGCTAGTCAGTTACACCGGGGAGCTGTTTTTT.